This T cell receptor (beta chain) is drawn from a study of blood T cells in healthy people across ages. This clonotype occurred a few times. Combining a sample-barcoded 5' primer with a J-beta primer mix, a second PCR ran for roughly 7 to 12 cycles. TCRdb re-called the 5' RACE reads with MiXCR, one entry per CDR3 protein. This table holds 750,000 to 850,000 distinct CDR3 sequences, roughly 25% found once. V dropped 3 bases and J dropped 5 bases, with 13 bases sitting between them. CDR1 SGHVS and CDR2 FNYEAQ come from the germline V gene. This CDR3 region has 14 residues. Donors each provided around 9 milliliters of peripheral blood. The same data also contributed to another study, on T cells of mothers and their children. That investigation notes: When mothers and children were related, their normalized repertoire overlap, which was always slightly higher, did not differ significantly from that of unrelated pairs. No clone of persistent microchimeric T cells was detected.

The clonotype originates from a boy aged 10-17 years in good health. The specimen sequenced was blood. The chain recombines TRBV7-6 with TRBJ1-1; TRBD1 might be the D (6 bases). The CDR3 nucleotides read TGTGCCAGCAGCTTCGTAGGGGGAGAAACTGAAGCTTTCTTT. It yields the protein CASSFVGGETEAFF. The whole variable domain, remainder taken from reference TRBV7-6 and TRBJ1-1, is GAGVSQSPRYKVTKRGQDVALRCDPISGHVSLYWYRQALGQGPEFLTYFNYEAQQDKSGLPNDRFSAERPEGSISTLTIQRTEQRDSAMYRCASSFVGGETEAFFGQGTRLTVV.